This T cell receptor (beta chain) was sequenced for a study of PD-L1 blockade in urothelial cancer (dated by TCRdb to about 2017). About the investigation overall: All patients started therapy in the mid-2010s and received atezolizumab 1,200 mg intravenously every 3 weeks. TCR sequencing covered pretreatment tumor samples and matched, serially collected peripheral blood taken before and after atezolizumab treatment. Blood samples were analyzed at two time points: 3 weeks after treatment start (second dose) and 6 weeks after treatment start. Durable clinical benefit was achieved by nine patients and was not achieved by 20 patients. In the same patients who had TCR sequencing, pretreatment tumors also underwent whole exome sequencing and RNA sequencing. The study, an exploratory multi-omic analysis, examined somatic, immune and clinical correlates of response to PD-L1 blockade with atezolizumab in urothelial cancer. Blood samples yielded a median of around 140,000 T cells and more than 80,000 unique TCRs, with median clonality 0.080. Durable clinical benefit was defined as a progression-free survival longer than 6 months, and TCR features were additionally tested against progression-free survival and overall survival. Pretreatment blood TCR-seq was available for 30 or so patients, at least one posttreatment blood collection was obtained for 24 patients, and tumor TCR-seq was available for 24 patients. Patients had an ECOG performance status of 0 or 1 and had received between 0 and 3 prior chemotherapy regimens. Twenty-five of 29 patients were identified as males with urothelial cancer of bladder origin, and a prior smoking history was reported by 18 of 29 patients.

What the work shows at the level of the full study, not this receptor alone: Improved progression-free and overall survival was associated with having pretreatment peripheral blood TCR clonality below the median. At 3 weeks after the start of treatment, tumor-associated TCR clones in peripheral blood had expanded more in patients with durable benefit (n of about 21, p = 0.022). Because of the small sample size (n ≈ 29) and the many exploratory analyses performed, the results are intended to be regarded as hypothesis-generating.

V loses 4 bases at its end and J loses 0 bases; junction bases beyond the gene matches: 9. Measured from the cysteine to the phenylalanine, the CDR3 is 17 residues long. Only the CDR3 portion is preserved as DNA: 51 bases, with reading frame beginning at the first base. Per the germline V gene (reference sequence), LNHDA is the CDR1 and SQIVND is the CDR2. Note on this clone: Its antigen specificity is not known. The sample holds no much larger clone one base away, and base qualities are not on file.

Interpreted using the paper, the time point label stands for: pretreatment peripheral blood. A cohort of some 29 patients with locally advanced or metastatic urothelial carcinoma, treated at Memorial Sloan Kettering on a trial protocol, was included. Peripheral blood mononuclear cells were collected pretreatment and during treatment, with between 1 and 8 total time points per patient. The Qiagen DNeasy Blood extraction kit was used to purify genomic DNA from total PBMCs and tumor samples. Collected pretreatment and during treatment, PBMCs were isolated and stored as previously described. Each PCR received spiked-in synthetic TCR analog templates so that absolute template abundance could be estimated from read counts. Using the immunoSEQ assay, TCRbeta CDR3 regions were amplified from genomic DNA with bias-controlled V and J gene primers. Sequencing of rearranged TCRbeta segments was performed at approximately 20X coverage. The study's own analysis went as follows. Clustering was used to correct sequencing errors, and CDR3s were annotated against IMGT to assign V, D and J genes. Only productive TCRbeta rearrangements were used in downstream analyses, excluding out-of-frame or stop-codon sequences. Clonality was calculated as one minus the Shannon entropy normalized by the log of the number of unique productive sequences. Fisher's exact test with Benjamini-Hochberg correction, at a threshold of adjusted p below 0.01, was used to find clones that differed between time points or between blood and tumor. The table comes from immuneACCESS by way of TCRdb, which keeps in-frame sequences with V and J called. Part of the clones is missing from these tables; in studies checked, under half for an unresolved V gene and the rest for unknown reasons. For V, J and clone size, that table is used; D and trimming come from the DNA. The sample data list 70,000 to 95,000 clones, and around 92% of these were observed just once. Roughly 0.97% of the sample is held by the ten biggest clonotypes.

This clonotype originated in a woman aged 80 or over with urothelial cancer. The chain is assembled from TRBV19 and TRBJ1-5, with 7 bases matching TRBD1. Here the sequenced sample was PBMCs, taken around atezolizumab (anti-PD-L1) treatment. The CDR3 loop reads CASSRGGDRVSNQPQHF. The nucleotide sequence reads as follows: TGTGCCAGTAGTAGAGGGGGCGACAGGGTTAGCAATCAGCCCCAGCATTTT.